This paragraph covers one T cell receptor beta chain sequence. In the original processing: Reference gene primer amplification yielded estimated nucleated cell counts. Here immunoSEQ multiplex PCR was the method, and the copy in TCRdb shows in-frame clones only, minus some. The D gene and trimming were derived from the DNA, and the V and J assignments and clone size from that table. The sample has about 100,000 clones; 80% to 90% are singletons. This entry comes from a study of blood T cell repertoires in COVID-19. Study details: Acute-phase and convalescent COVID-19 samples originated in the United States, Italy and Spain.

The origin of this receptor is a woman of 80 years or more with acute or convalescent COVID-19. Material: peripheral blood.

The CDR3 nucleotides are TGTGCCACTCGGACAGATAACGATGAAAAACTGTTTTTT. This codes for CATRTDNDEKLFF. This sequence joins TRBV10-3 and TRBJ1-4; maybe TRBD1 (6 bases). V lost 10 bases to trimming and J lost 6 bases, with 15 bases between them. Germline V gives CDR1 ENHRY, CDR2 SYGVKD. This CDR3 has 13 amino acids.